The 27 T cell receptor beta chains below were found in one sample sequenced in a study of blood T cell repertoires in COVID-19. Repertoires were generated with immunoSEQ multiplex PCR, while TCRdb's copy carries only in-frame clones and drops some. Of about 60,000 clones listed, approximately 86% were seen once; the top ten hold approximately 4.8%. The specimen was peripheral blood. The receptors shown here come from a man aged 55 to 70 with acute or convalescent COVID-19.

This clone has only one observation. The rearrangement uses TRBV28 and TRBJ2-1; tentative D call: TRBD2 (5 bases). V gave up 8 bases and J gave up 7 bases, with 15 bases separating them. The CDR3 totals 13 residues. Germline V CDR1 and CDR2: MDHEN, SYDVKM. CDR3 amino acids: CASGPAGGNEQFF. CDR3 nucleotide sequence: TGTGCCAGCGGTCCTGCGGGCGGGAATGAGCAGTTCTTC. Full variable domain (remainder filled in from reference TRBV28 and TRBJ2-1): DVKVTQSSRYLVKRTGEKVFLECVQDMDHENMFWYRQDPGLGLRLIYFSYDVKMKEKGDIPEGYSVSREKKERFSLILESASTNQTSMYLCASGPAGGNEQFFGPGTRLTVL.

Only one count was recorded for this clone. The rearrangement joins TRBV6-4 to TRBJ2-3, with 7 nucleotides matching TRBD2. With V trimmed by 2 bases and J by 5 bases, 10 bases remained unmatched. CDR3 length: 16 amino acids. Germline V gene sequence: CDR1 MRHNA, CDR2 SNTAGT. This chain's CDR3 is CASSDMGGRSQDTQYF. The CDR3 region has the DNA TGTGCCAGCAGTGACATGGGCGGGAGATCACAAGATACGCAGTATTTT.

The V and J genes are TRBV21-1 and TRBJ2-5; the table's D call, TRBD1, was not checked against the DNA. TRBV21-1 is labeled a pseudogene. The CDR3 runs 14 residues. This CDR3 reads CASPLTGWQETQYF. The CDR3 nucleotides are TGTGCCAGCCCCTTGACAGGCTGGCAAGAGACCCAGTACTTC.

The rearrangement links TRBV23-1 to TRBJ1-4; possibly TRBD1 for D (5 bases). TRBV23-1 is recorded as an ORF, its role being uncertain. This CDR3 is 15 amino acids long. With 3 bases removed from V and 0 bases from J, the gap between germline ends came to 8 bases. The CDR3 DNA sequence: TGCGCCAGCAGTCAGGGGGGATCAACTAATGAAAAACTGTTTTTT. Residues: CASSQGGSTNEKLFF.

As DNA, the CDR3 is TGTGCCACAATGGGACAGGGCACAGATACGCAGTATTTT. Amino acids: CATMGQGTDTQYF. The chain couples TRBV24-1 to TRBJ2-3; 8 bases map to TRBD1. The germline V gene has CDR1 KGHDR and CDR2 SFDVKD. The CDR3 runs 13 residues. Trimming at V came to 10 bases and at J to 1 base, leaving 3 bases not matched to a gene.

CDR3 amino acids: CATSDPVLTDTQYF. CDR3 nucleotides: TGTGCCACCAGTGACCCCGTCCTCACAGATACGCAGTATTTT. The V gene is TRBV24-1, the J gene TRBJ2-3; D is undetermined. The CDR3 spans 14 residues. Germline V gene lookup returns CDR1 KGHDR and CDR2 SFDVKD. Trimming removed 4 bases from V and 2 bases from J, with 9 bases in between.

The chain links TRBV6-6 to TRBJ1-1; 10 positions match TRBD1. Losses at the gene ends were 0 bases for V and 5 bases for J; bases not matched to a gene: 3. This CDR3 has 15 amino acids. Germline V CDR1 and CDR2: MNHNY, SVGAGI (reference sequence). This chain's CDR3 is CASSYSWGQGTEAFF. The CDR3 region has the DNA TGTGCCAGCAGTTACTCGTGGGGACAGGGGACTGAAGCTTTCTTT.

The chain links TRBV7-3 to TRBJ2-1, with D maybe TRBD2 (6 bases). The CDR3 consists of 14 residues. V was pared by 4 bases and J by 10 bases, with 17 bases between. The germline CDR1 and CDR2 sequences are SGHTA and FQGTGA. CDR3 protein: CASSWSGRGEEQFF. CDR3 DNA: TGTGCCAGCAGCTGGTCCGGGAGAGGTGAAGAGCAGTTCTTC.

This sequence joins TRBV28 and TRBJ1-5, with unresolved D. CDR1 is MDHEN and CDR2 is SYDVKM in the germline V gene. Trimming removed 1 base from V and 4 bases from J, with 5 bases in between. This CDR3 spans 13 amino acids. CDR3 coding DNA: TGTGCCAGCAGTTTATCCCCGAATCAGCCCCAGCATTTT. This encodes CASSLSPNQPQHF.

The V call is TRBV24-1, the J call TRBJ2-3, with TRBD2 as a possible D gene (5 bases). V lost 3 bases to trimming and J lost 3 bases, with 15 bases between them. Germline loops: CDR1 KGHDR, CDR2 SFDVKD. The CDR3 extends over 16 amino acids. DNA for the CDR3: TGTGCCACCAGTGATCCTCGGGGTAGTTGGACAGATACGCAGTATTTT. It translates to CATSDPRGSWTDTQYF.

This sequence joins TRBV9 and TRBJ2-1, with TRBD2 identical over 8 bases. The germline CDR1 and CDR2 sequences are SGDLS and YYNGEE. Germline trimming cut 0 bases from V and 8 bases from J; bases unmatched to any gene: 4. The CDR3 spans 14 residues. CDR3 in DNA: TGTGCCAGCAGCGTAGCGGCGGGGGGCCATGAGCAGTTCTTC. Translation gives CASSVAAGGHEQFF. Variable domain in full (rest from reference TRBV9 and TRBJ2-1): DSGVTQTPKHLITATGQRVTLRCSPRSGDLSVYWYQQSLDQGLQFLIQYYNGEERAKGNILERFSAQQFPDLHSELNLSSLELGDSALYFCASSVAAGGHEQFFGPGTRLTVL.

The V and J genes are TRBV5-4 and TRBJ2-5; 12 bases are a match to TRBD2. CDR1 and CDR2 (germline): SGHNT, YYREEE (reference sequence). This CDR3 comprises 19 residues. The ends lost 7 bases at V and 5 bases at J; junction bases unmatched: 21. The CDR3 here is CASSQGRLAGGPSGETQYF. Written as DNA, the CDR3 is TGTGCCAGCTCTCAAGGTCGGCTAGCGGGAGGGCCCTCTGGGGAGACCCAGTACTTC.

This clone showed up many times. V gene TRBV28 combines with J gene TRBJ1-2; possible D gene TRBD1, 6 bases. Germline CDR1 is MDHEN and CDR2 is SYDVKM. V was cut by 5 bases and J by 4 bases, with 20 bases left in between. This CDR3 comprises 16 residues. CDR3: CASSPSGAPVLYGYTF. The CDR3 DNA reads as TGTGCCAGCAGTCCTTCAGGGGCGCCGGTGCTCTATGGCTACACCTTC.

This chain uses TRBV7-2 with TRBJ2-3; possibly TRBD2 for D (6 bases). V gave up 3 bases and J gave up 2 bases, with 12 bases separating them. This CDR3 is 15 amino acids long. CDR1 is SGHTA and CDR2 is FQGNSA in the germline V gene. The CDR3 loop reads CASSFSGTDTDTQYF. For the CDR3, the DNA is TGTGCCAGCAGCTTTAGCGGAACCGACACAGATACGCAGTATTTT.

Only a few counts were recorded for this clone. The CDR3 loop is CASSEAVRNLYEQYF. The CDR3 nucleotides are TGTGCCAGCAGTGAAGCGGTCAGGAACCTTTACGAGCAGTACTTC. The V gene is TRBV2, the J gene TRBJ2-7; unclear D gene. Trimming stripped 0 bases from V and 4 bases from J, with 13 bases between. CDR1 and CDR2 from the germline V gene are SNHLY and FYNNEI. The CDR3 length is 15 residues. The full variable domain, with the rest looked up from reference TRBV2 and TRBJ2-7, is EPEVTQTPSHQVTQMGQEVILRCVPISNHLYFYWYRQILGQKVEFLVSFYNNEISEKSEIFDDQFSVERPDGSNFTLKIRSTKLEDSAMYFCASSEAVRNLYEQYFGPGTRLTVT.

The chain recombines TRBV7-8 with TRBJ2-1, with 7 positions matching TRBD2. This CDR3 has 17 residues. V gave up 7 bases and J gave up 1 base; unmatched junction bases: 13. From germline, CDR1 is SGHVS and CDR2 FQNEAQ. This CDR3 is CASTPGWAGVSYNEQFF. CDR3 in DNA: TGTGCCAGCACTCCAGGGTGGGCGGGAGTGTCCTACAATGAGCAGTTCTTC. Based on the CDR3 plus reference TRBV7-8 and TRBJ2-1, the full variable domain is GAGVSQSPRYKVAKRGQDVALRCDPISGHVSLFWYQQALGQGPEFLTYFQNEAQLDKSGLPSDRFFAERPEGSVSTLKIQRTQQEDSAVYLCASTPGWAGVSYNEQFFGPGTRLTVL.

The genes are TRBV6-5 and TRBJ1-3; TRBD1 matches at 10 bases. The J segment lost 3 bases and the V segment lost 6 bases, leaving 5 bases of the junction unmatched. The CDR3 is 15 residues long. Germline CDR1 reads MNHEY; CDR2 reads SVGAGI. CDR3 nucleotides: TGTGCCAGCAGCCAGGGACAGGGGAATGGAAACACCATATATTTT. This gives the protein CASSQGQGNGNTIYF.

The chain links TRBV5-1 to TRBJ2-3, with 12 positions matching TRBD2. Germline V gene sequence: CDR1 SGHRS, CDR2 YFSETQ. The length of the CDR3 is 17 residues. Trimming took 0 bases from V and 1 from J; bases not matched to a gene: 3. CDR3 in amino acids: CASSLVPSGRGTDTQYF. CDR3 nucleotide sequence: TGCGCCAGCAGCTTGGTCCCTAGCGGGAGGGGCACAGATACGCAGTATTTT.

The chain couples TRBV7-3 to TRBJ2-5; possible D gene TRBD2, 5 bases. Germline values: CDR1 SGHTA, CDR2 FQGTGA. The CDR3 extends over 13 amino acids. V lost 4 bases to trimming and J lost 5 bases, with 11 bases between them. The CDR3 coding sequence is TGTGCCAGCAGCTCGTGGCGAGGGGAGACCCAGTACTTC. It is translated as CASSSWRGETQYF.

The rearrangement links TRBV19 to TRBJ1-5, with 7 bases aligning to TRBD1. The CDR3 runs 15 residues. Germline-derived CDR1 and CDR2 are LNHDA and SQIVND (reference sequence). Unmatched junction bases numbered 2, after V lost 1 base and J lost 2 bases. CDR3 DNA sequence: TGTGCCAGTAGTATAGGGCAGGGGGGCAATCAGCCCCAGCATTTT. This sequence encodes CASSIGQGGNQPQHF.

This chain uses TRBV21-1 with TRBJ2-6; the table's D call of TRBD2 was not tested on the DNA. TRBV21-1 is noted as a pseudogene. CDR3 length equals 19 residues. For the CDR3, the DNA is TGTGCCAGCAGCAAATTGGTCGGCGGGAAGTTCTCTGGGGCCAACGTCCTGACTTTC. It specifies CASSKLVGGKFSGANVLTF.

A few counts support this clone. The V gene is TRBV2, the J gene TRBJ1-6; D might be TRBD1 (6 bases). Trimming stripped 3 bases from V and 6 bases from J, with 12 bases between. This CDR3 is 15 amino acids long. Germline assignment: CDR1 SNHLY and CDR2 FYNNEI. The CDR3 is CASSDQTGPNSPLHF. The DNA for the CDR3 is TGTGCCAGCAGTGACCAGACAGGCCCTAATTCACCCCTCCACTTT.

This chain links TRBV5-1 with TRBJ1-2; the match to TRBD1 covers 7 bases. J was trimmed by 3 bases and V by 4 bases; bases with no gene match: 9. The CDR3 totals 15 residues. Germline V gene sequence: CDR1 SGHRS, CDR2 YFSETQ. The CDR3 region is CASSPFPDRDYGYTF. The CDR3 bases are TGCGCCAGCAGCCCTTTCCCCGACAGGGACTATGGCTACACCTTC.

V and J are TRBV19 and TRBJ2-5; D is possibly TRBD1 (6 bases). V lost 5 bases and J 3 bases, leaving 10 bases between the germline ends. CDR1 LNHDA and CDR2 SQIVND come from the germline V gene (reference sequence). The CDR3 consists of 13 residues. The CDR3 loop reads CASSWDTKETQYF. CDR3 DNA: TGTGCCAGTAGTTGGGACACGAAAGAGACCCAGTACTTC.

The V gene is TRBV4-1, the J gene TRBJ2-1; 11 bases map to TRBD2. Germline CDR1 MGHRA, CDR2 YSYEKL. The CDR3 consists of 20 residues. J lost 4 bases, V lost 3 bases, and 17 bases had no gene match. The CDR3 loop is CASSQNSGSLTSGTYNEQFF. The CDR3 DNA reads TGCGCCAGCAGCCAGAACTCGGGCTCTTTGACTAGCGGGACGTACAATGAGCAGTTCTTC.

The genes are TRBV2 and TRBJ1-6, with 7 bases fitting TRBD1. The junction had 13 bases not matched to a gene; V was cut back by 7 bases and J by 7 bases. Per the germline V gene, CDR1 is SNHLY and CDR2 is FYNNEI. The CDR3 contains 16 residues. The DNA for the CDR3 is TGTGCCAGCAAGTCGACCGGGACAGTCGGGAATTCACCCCTCCACTTT. It specifies CASKSTGTVGNSPLHF.

The chain uses TRBV25-1 and TRBJ2-7, with D tentatively TRBD2 (5 bases). V lost 3 bases to trimming and J lost 7 bases, with 13 bases between them. The CDR3 runs 13 residues. Germline V gene lookup returns CDR1 MGHDK and CDR2 SYGVNS. Written as DNA, the CDR3 is TGTGCCAGCAGTGACCTCGGGGTGGGGGAGCAGTACTTC. This gives the protein CASSDLGVGEQYF.